A few counts support the clone carrying this TCR beta chain. Its antigen remains unknown. The data derive from a study of T cell responses to AZD1222 COVID-19 vaccine. The protocol was immunoSEQ multiplex PCR, while the TCRdb copy is restricted to in-frame clones and leaves out a portion. The table has around 100,000 clones, 85% to 90% seen once. Study-level results: Distributed over spike, vaccine-associated CD4 TCRs predominated at 160-218 and 743-854. White British donors predominated, females outnumbered males, and clonal diversity was possibly underestimated.

The CDR3 runs 13 residues. Trimming shortened V by 3 bases and J by 11 bases, and 17 bases separated the two germline ends. The germline V gene encodes CDR1 SGHTA and CDR2 FQGTGA. Sequencing was performed on peripheral blood, taken on day 0 of AZD1222 vaccination. This TCR derives from an adult in good health. V and J are TRBV7-3 and TRBJ2-7, with D hard to call. CDR3 in DNA: TGTGCCAGCAGCTTGGAGCCGCAAACGTTGAAGTACTTC. This translates into CASSLEPQTLKYF.